This T cell receptor beta chain came from a study of shared clonotypes between healthy human individuals. The protocol was immunoSEQ multiplex PCR, while the TCRdb copy is restricted to in-frame clones and leaves out a portion. The table has about 2.2 million clones, roughly 91% seen once. The germline V gene has CDR1 MDHEN and CDR2 SYDVKM. Trimming took 6 bases from V and 5 from J; bases not matched to a gene: 8. This CDR3 is built from 14 residues. A note on this clone: Its antigen is currently unknown.

Naive CD8 populations comprised CD45RO-negative cells positively selected for CCR7, excluding terminally differentiated effector memory CD45RA+ cells. The donors were all Caucasian adults (living in Nashville, Tennessee). Study observations and caveats: What rarefaction showed was incomplete sorted-subset sequencing despite large depth. Relative to memory subsets, naive subsets generally showed larger estimated richness.

The sequenced sample was naive CD8+ T cells from PBMCs. This clonotype originated in a man between 18 and 35 years old in good health. Some clones in this sample may be carry-over from other donors' samples. The gene calls are TRBV28 and TRBJ1-2; 8 nucleotides align to TRBD1. The CDR3 loop reads CASRPTGGWYGYTF. In DNA form, the CDR3 reads TGTGCCAGCAGACCTACAGGGGGTTGGTATGGCTACACCTTC.